This T cell receptor (beta chain) stems from a study of blood T cell repertoires in COVID-19. Repertoires were generated with immunoSEQ multiplex PCR, while TCRdb's copy carries only in-frame clones and drops some. The sample has 150,000 to 200,000 clones, over 80% seen once. The V and J ends lost 0 bases and 6 bases respectively, with 10 bases between them. The CDR3 has 14 amino acids. Germline V CDR1 and CDR2: KGHSH, LQKENI. Across fewer than 25 US areas, participants ranged in age from 18 to 89 years. The chain employs TRBV18 and TRBJ2-3, with no clear D. This TCR was recovered from a man between 65 and 79 years old who had been exposed to COVID-19. Material for sequencing was PBMCs or T cells enriched from blood (not recorded which). CDR3: CASSPPDYKDTQYF. DNA of the CDR3: TGTGCCAGCTCACCACCAGATTACAAGGATACGCAGTATTTT.